The present T cell receptor beta chain was sequenced within a study of shared clonotypes between healthy human individuals. For the study at large: The donors, a couple of women and three men, were aged 18 to 49. Broader study findings: It was the non-shared clonotypes that had lower generation probabilities than clonotypes shared by all four donors. Investigators collected only blood, and repertoires in tissues likely differ.

CD4+ cell separation produced CD45RA+ naive and CD45RA-negative memory subsets. Trimming took 6 bases from V and 14 from J, leaving 19 bases between them. Germline values: CDR1 SGHTA, CDR2 FQGTGA. This CDR3 spans 12 amino acids. Note on this clone: The antigen remains unidentified.

The table came from immunoSEQ multiplex PCR; TCRdb's copy has only in-frame clones and leaves some out. Among roughly 2 million clones listed, approximately 94% were seen once. The chain uses TRBV7-3 and TRBJ1-2; perhaps TRBD1 as D (5 bases). The source material was naive CD4+ T cells sorted from blood. Regarding subset: CD45RA+ positively selected. The TCR comes from a man aged 18 to 29 in good health. Here the CDR3 reads CASSPDSQSSTF. Here the CDR3 DNA reads TGTGCCAGCAGTCCCGACAGTCAGTCGAGTACCTTC. Filled out from reference TRBV7-3 and TRBJ1-2, the complete variable domain reads GAGVSQTPSNKVTEKGKYVELRCDPISGHTALYWYRQSLGQGPEFLIYFQGTGAADDSGLPNDRFFAVRPEGSVSTLKIQRTERGDSAVYLCASSPDSQSSTFGSGTRLTVV.